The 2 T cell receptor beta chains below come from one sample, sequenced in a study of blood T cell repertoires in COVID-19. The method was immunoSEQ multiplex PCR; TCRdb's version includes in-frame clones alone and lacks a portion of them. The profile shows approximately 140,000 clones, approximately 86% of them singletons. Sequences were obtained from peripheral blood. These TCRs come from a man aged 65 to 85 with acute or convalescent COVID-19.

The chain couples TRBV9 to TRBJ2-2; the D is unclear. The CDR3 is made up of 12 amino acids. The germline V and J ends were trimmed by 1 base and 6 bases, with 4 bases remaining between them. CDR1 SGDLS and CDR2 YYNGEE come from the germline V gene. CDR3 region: CASSVRAGELFF. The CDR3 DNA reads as TGTGCCAGCAGCGTAAGAGCCGGGGAGCTGTTTTTT.

The CDR3 sequence is CASSYSGQGNQPQHF. In DNA form, the CDR3 reads TGTGCCAGCAGTTACTCTGGCCAGGGTAATCAGCCCCAGCATTTT. V and J are TRBV6-2 or TRBV6-3 and TRBJ1-5, with a possible D match to TRBD1 (5 bases). Between the trimmed V and J ends, which lost 0 bases and 4 bases, there was a span of 10 bases. Germline CDR1 is MNHEY and CDR2 is SVGEGT. This CDR3 contains 15 residues.